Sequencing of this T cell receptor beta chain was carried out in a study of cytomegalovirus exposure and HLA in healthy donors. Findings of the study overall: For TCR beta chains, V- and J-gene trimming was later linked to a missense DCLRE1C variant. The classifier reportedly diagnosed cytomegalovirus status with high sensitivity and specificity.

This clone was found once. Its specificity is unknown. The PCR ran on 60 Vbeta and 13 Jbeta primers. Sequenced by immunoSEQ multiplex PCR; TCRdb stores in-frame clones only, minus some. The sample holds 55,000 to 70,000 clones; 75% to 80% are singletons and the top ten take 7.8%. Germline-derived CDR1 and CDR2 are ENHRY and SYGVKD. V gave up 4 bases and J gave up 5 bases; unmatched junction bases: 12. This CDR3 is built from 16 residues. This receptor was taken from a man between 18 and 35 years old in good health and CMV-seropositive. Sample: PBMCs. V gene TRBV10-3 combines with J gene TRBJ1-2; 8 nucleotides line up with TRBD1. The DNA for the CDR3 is TGTGCCATCAGTGGGACAGGGATCGTTTCTTATTATGGCTACACCTTC. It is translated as CAISGTGIVSYYGYTF.